The 26 T cell receptor beta chains given below trace back to one sample, sequenced in a study of cytomegalovirus exposure and HLA in healthy donors. Primers: 60 Vbeta forward and 13 Jbeta reverse. This table comes from immunoSEQ multiplex PCR, and its TCRdb copy is limited to in-frame clones, with some not included. The sample yields around 150,000 clones, around 77% seen once. The specimen sequenced was PBMCs. The receptor set was obtained from a man aged 55 to 70 in good health and CMV-seronegative.

The gene calls are TRBV6-5 and TRBJ1-2; D possibly corresponds to TRBD1 (6 bases). V was trimmed by 5 bases and J by 8 bases, leaving 12 bases between them. The CDR3 sequence is 12 residues long. Per the germline V gene, CDR1 is MNHEY and CDR2 is SVGAGI. DNA of the CDR3: TGTGCCAGCAGTCCGCAGGGGAACGGCTACACCTTC. Amino acids: CASSPQGNGYTF.

V and J are TRBV9 and TRBJ1-2; no clear D gene. Trimming left V 7 bases short and J 2 bases short, with 21 bases between. This CDR3 has 16 amino acids. The germline V gene has CDR1 SGDLS and CDR2 YYNGEE. CDR3 in amino acids: CASGPRGTSLNYGYTF. CDR3 sequence (DNA): TGTGCCAGCGGCCCCCGGGGAACATCTTTAAACTATGGCTACACCTTC. Drawing the rest from reference TRBV9 and TRBJ1-2, the complete variable domain is DSGVTQTPKHLITATGQRVTLRCSPRSGDLSVYWYQQSLDQGLQFLIQYYNGEERAKGNILERFSAQQFPDLHSELNLSSLELGDSALYFCASGPRGTSLNYGYTFGSGTRLTVV.

This sequence joins TRBV7-9 and TRBJ1-6; 7 bases agree with TRBD1. V shed 7 bases, J shed 0 bases, and the junction held 12 bases outside the gene matches. This CDR3 comprises 18 residues. Germline lookup yields CDR1 SEHNR and CDR2 FQNEAQ (reference sequence). CDR3 bases: TGTGCCAGCAACCCCCTAGGGGGACAGAGCTCCTATAATTCACCCCTCCACTTT. This gives the protein CASNPLGGQSSYNSPLHF.

V is TRBV27 and J is TRBJ2-2, with 9 bases aligning to TRBD1. This CDR3 is 16 amino acids long. V was clipped by 5 bases and J by 7 bases; unmatched bases: 11. The germline gives CDR1 MNHEY, CDR2 SMNVEV (reference sequence). In DNA form, the CDR3 reads TGTGCCAGCAGTCGGACCGGGACAGGGTGGGGCGGGGAGCTGTTTTTT. Encoded protein: CASSRTGTGWGGELFF.

V is TRBV7-2 and J is TRBJ1-2; D is unclear. The germline V gene encodes CDR1 SGHTA and CDR2 FQGNSA. The CDR3 is made up of 14 amino acids. V was clipped by 2 bases and J by 2 bases, with 9 bases between them. The CDR3 is CASSLQGRNYGYTF. DNA for the CDR3: TGTGCCAGCAGCTTACAAGGCAGGAACTATGGCTACACCTTC.

This clone came up once. The V call is TRBV30, the J call TRBJ1-1, with 8 bases identical to TRBD1. This CDR3 contains 14 residues. V lost 4 bases and J lost 5; bases outside the gene matches: 9. Germline CDR1 reads GTSNPN; CDR2 reads SVGIG (reference sequence). In nucleotides, the CDR3 is TGTGCCTGGAACTTGTTACAGGGGGTAACTGAAGCTTTCTTT. It is translated as CAWNLLQGVTEAFF.

V usage is TRBV6-4 and J usage is TRBJ2-7; 9 bases agree with TRBD1. The CDR3 has 13 amino acids. The germline gives CDR1 MRHNA, CDR2 SNTAGT. J lost 4 bases, V lost 5 bases, and 3 bases had no gene match. CDR3 coding DNA: TGTGCCAGCAGTTCTGACAGGGGGTACGAGCAGTACTTC. This translates into CASSSDRGYEQYF.

This chain connects TRBV19 to TRBJ2-6, with D maybe TRBD1 (5 bases). The CDR3 extends over 13 amino acids. Germline V gene data show CDR1 as LNHDA and CDR2 as SQIVND (reference sequence). The V and J ends lost 7 bases and 2 bases respectively, with 6 bases between them. The CDR3 DNA is TGTGCCAGTACAGGGACTGGGGCCAACGTCCTGACTTTC. It translates to CASTGTGANVLTF. Based on the CDR3 plus reference TRBV19 and TRBJ2-6, the full variable domain is DGGITQSPKYLFRKEGQNVTLSCEQNLNHDAMYWYRQDPGQGLRLIYYSQIVNDFQKGDIAEGYSVSREKKESFPLTVTSAQKNPTAFYLCASTGTGANVLTFGAGSRLTVL.

The chain joins TRBV5-6 to TRBJ2-7, with 7 bases lining up with TRBD2. CDR1 and CDR2 from the germline V gene are SGHDT and YYEEEE. This CDR3 comprises 16 residues. J lost 0 bases, V lost 2 bases, and 8 bases had no gene match. Here the CDR3 reads CASSFLGGLSSYEQYF. The CDR3 DNA reads as TGTGCCAGCAGCTTCCTCGGGGGACTAAGCTCCTACGAGCAGTACTTC.

V is TRBV18 and J is TRBJ1-4; D remains ambiguous. Trimming stripped 2 bases from V and 4 bases from J, with 8 bases between. CDR3 length: 14 residues. CDR1 is KGHSH, CDR2 LQKENI, per germline. The CDR3 DNA is TGTGCCAGCTCACCAGAGCAGGTTAATGAAAAACTGTTTTTT. Translated, it gives CASSPEQVNEKLFF.

This chain uses TRBV25-1 with TRBJ2-7; 9 bases fit TRBD1. V gave up 6 bases and J gave up 3 bases; unmatched junction bases: 6. CDR3 size: 14 residues. The germline V gene has CDR1 MGHDK and CDR2 SYGVNS. For the CDR3, the DNA is TGTGCCAGCAGACTGACAGGGGGAGACTACGAGCAGTACTTC. This gives the protein CASRLTGGDYEQYF.

This chain uses TRBV27 with TRBJ2-1; TRBD2 matches 8 bases. Losses at the gene ends were 5 bases for V and 2 bases for J; bases not matched to a gene: 8. Germline lookup yields CDR1 MNHEY and CDR2 SMNVEV (reference sequence). This CDR3 is 16 amino acids long. DNA of the CDR3: TGTGCCAGCAGTCTCGTTTTAGCGGGAACCTACAATGAGCAGTTCTTC. Protein product: CASSLVLAGTYNEQFF.

The V gene is TRBV28, the J gene TRBJ2-7; 9 bases line up with TRBD1. The germline V gene has CDR1 MDHEN and CDR2 SYDVKM. V lost 6 bases and J lost 0; bases outside the gene matches: 6. The length of the CDR3 is 15 residues. The CDR3 loop is CASRRGTGSSYEQYF. CDR3 coding DNA: TGTGCCAGCAGACGGGGGACAGGGAGCTCCTACGAGCAGTACTTC.

This chain links TRBV28 with TRBJ1-3; D is possibly TRBD1 (5 bases). V lost 8 bases, J lost 7 bases, and 15 bases lay in between. The CDR3 consists of 13 residues. Looked up from germline, CDR1 is MDHEN and CDR2 is SYDVKM. The CDR3 is CASSGNGWNTIYF. The CDR3 region has the DNA TGTGCCAGCTCAGGGAATGGATGGAACACCATATATTTT.

Of note for this clone: The CDR3 does not close with the conserved phenylalanine or tryptophan, likely indicating a read error. The DNA of the CDR3 is TGTGCCAGCAGAGATACAGGGTACGGGGCAGATACGCAGTATCTT. Translated, it gives CASRDTGYGADTQYL. The chain uses TRBV28 and TRBJ2-3; D is perhaps TRBD1 (6 bases). The germline V and J ends were trimmed by 6 bases and 4 bases, with 17 bases remaining between them. From germline, CDR1 is MDHEN and CDR2 SYDVKM. The CDR3 totals 15 residues.

This clone appeared a few times. This chain connects TRBV28 to TRBJ1-3; TRBD1 is a possible D gene (5 bases). This CDR3 is built from 16 residues. V dropped 9 bases and J dropped 1 base, with 19 bases sitting between them. Germline V gene sequence: CDR1 MDHEN, CDR2 SYDVKM. Written as DNA, the CDR3 is TGTGCCAGTAGCCCGACAGAGGACGTTTCTGGAAACACCATATATTTT. Residues: CASSPTEDVSGNTIYF.

The chain joins TRBV18 to TRBJ2-7, with a tentative D call TRBD1 (5 bases). The V end lost 3 bases, the J end lost 2 bases, and 8 bases lay between the germline ends. This CDR3 is built from 13 residues. Per the germline V gene, CDR1 is KGHSH and CDR2 is LQKENI. The CDR3 DNA reads as TGTGCCAGCTCACCGACAGCAACCTACGAGCAGTACTTC. Translation: CASSPTATYEQYF.

The rearrangement joins TRBV9 to TRBJ1-4; 10 bases match TRBD1. Per germline, CDR1 SGDLS and CDR2 YYNGEE. The V segment lost 1 base and the J segment 7 bases; nucleotides outside the gene matches: 4. The CDR3 has 15 amino acids. CDR3 DNA sequence: TGTGCCAGCAGCGTAACCGGGACAGGGGTTGAAAAACTGTTTTTT. Translation gives CASSVTGTGVEKLFF.

The chain carries TRBV28 and TRBJ1-5; no firm D call. The CDR3 is made up of 13 amino acids. V lost 5 bases and J 2 bases, leaving 7 bases between the germline ends. Germline V gene lookup returns CDR1 MDHEN and CDR2 SYDVKM. CDR3 DNA sequence: TGTGCCAGCAGTCCCTTTCGCAATCAGCCCCAGCATTTT. It codes for CASSPFRNQPQHF. The full variable domain, its missing parts supplied by reference TRBV28 and TRBJ1-5, is DVKVTQSSRYLVKRTGEKVFLECVQDMDHENMFWYRQDPGLGLRLIYFSYDVKMKEKGDIPEGYSVSREKKERFSLILESASTNQTSMYLCASSPFRNQPQHFGDGTRLSIL.

The chain joins TRBV9 to TRBJ1-3, with D possibly TRBD1 on 6 matching bases. Germline-derived CDR1 and CDR2 are SGDLS and YYNGEE. The CDR3 is 15 amino acids. Trimming left V 6 bases short and J 9 bases short, with 22 bases between. The CDR3 nucleotides are TGTGCCAGCACCCCCGGGGGGGCCGGCCATGGCACCATATATTTT. Translation gives CASTPGGAGHGTIYF.

The chain couples TRBV5-6 to TRBJ1-2; TRBD1 aligns across 7 bases. The CDR3 has 13 amino acids. V dropped 1 base and J dropped 8; count of bases not matched to a gene: 5. In germline, CDR1 is SGHDT, CDR2 YYEEEE. CDR3 amino acids: CASSLSVGGGYTF. CDR3 DNA: TGTGCCAGCAGCTTGAGTGTAGGGGGCGGCTACACCTTC.

The gene calls are TRBV7-9 and TRBJ1-2, with TRBD1 as a possible D gene (5 bases). The germline gives CDR1 SEHNR, CDR2 FQNEAQ (reference sequence). The ends were cut back, 5 bases at V and 4 bases at J, with 17 bases in the middle. The CDR3 consists of 15 residues. The CDR3 nucleotides are TGTGCCAGCAGCCCAAGGGACTCCCGGGGCTATGGCTACACCTTC. It is translated as CASSPRDSRGYGYTF.

CDR3 protein: CASSLGATKETQYF. The CDR3 DNA sequence: TGTGCCAGCAGCTTAGGGGCCACAAAAGAGACCCAGTACTTC. The gene calls are TRBV7-8 and TRBJ2-5; D gene unclear. This CDR3 contains 14 residues. V lost 1 base and J lost 3, with 9 bases in between. The germline CDR1 and CDR2 sequences are SGHVS and FQNEAQ. The variable domain in full, completed from reference TRBV7-8 and TRBJ2-5, reads GAGVSQSPRYKVAKRGQDVALRCDPISGHVSLFWYQQALGQGPEFLTYFQNEAQLDKSGLPSDRFFAERPEGSVSTLKIQRTQQEDSAVYLCASSLGATKETQYFGPGTRLLVL.

This clone showed up just once. The sample contains more than one DNA sequence encoding this CDR3. The CDR3: CASSITGSGNTIYF. The CDR3 DNA reads TGTGCCAGTAGTATAACAGGGTCGGGAAACACCATATATTTT. V and J are TRBV19 and TRBJ1-3; weak D call: TRBD1 (6 bases). This CDR3 spans 14 amino acids. In germline, CDR1 is LNHDA, CDR2 SQIVND (reference sequence). The V and J ends lost 2 bases and 4 bases respectively, with 9 bases between them.

In regard to this clone: One end of the junction is discordant with germline, which a read error may explain. The chain uses TRBV7-9 and TRBJ2-3; 12 bases fit TRBD2. In germline, CDR1 is SEHNR, CDR2 FQNEAQ (reference sequence). This CDR3 has 16 residues. The DNA for the CDR3 is TGTTCCAGCAGCGTTGGACTAGCGGGGAGTTTAGATACGCAGTATTTT. As protein: CSSSVGLAGSLDTQYF.

In DNA form, the CDR3 reads TGCGCCAGCAGCTGGGACAGGGACCCCGAGCAGTACTTC. This translates into CASSWDRDPEQYF. The chain employs TRBV5-1 and TRBJ2-7; 9 nucleotides match TRBD1. There are 13 residues in the CDR3. With V trimmed by 3 bases and J by 6 bases, 4 bases remained unmatched. Per the germline V gene, CDR1 is SGHRS and CDR2 is YFSETQ.